These 10 T cell receptor beta chains originate from one sample sequenced in a study of cytomegalovirus exposure and HLA in healthy donors. The protocol was immunoSEQ multiplex PCR, while the TCRdb copy is restricted to in-frame clones and leaves out a portion. The sample lists some 130,000 clones, approximately 82% occurring once. Sequencing was done on a sample of PBMCs. The receptor source for this set is a man aged 25-45 years in good health and CMV-seropositive.

The chain recombines TRBV21-1 with TRBJ2-7; the table's D gene call, TRBD1, was not cross checked with the DNA. TRBV21-1 is listed as a pseudogene. The CDR3 has 14 amino acids. The CDR3 coding sequence is TGTGCCAGCAGCACCAGGACAGGGACGGAGGAGCAGTACTTC. Protein product: CASSTRTGTEEQYF.

The V gene is TRBV25-1, the J gene TRBJ1-5; D is unresolved. V lost 2 bases to trimming and J lost 2 bases, with 7 bases between them. Germline assignment: CDR1 MGHDK and CDR2 SYGVNS. The CDR3 consists of 14 residues. CDR3 region: CASSESSGNQPQHF. Written as DNA, the CDR3 is TGTGCCAGCAGTGAAAGTTCGGGCAATCAGCCCCAGCATTTT.

The genes are TRBV10-3 and TRBJ1-5; D unresolved. The CDR3 spans 13 residues. V lost 6 bases and J 6 bases, leaving 12 bases between the germline ends. Looked up from germline, CDR1 is ENHRY and CDR2 is SYGVKD. CDR3 residues: CAIRSGLAQPQHF. CDR3 nucleotide sequence: TGTGCCATCAGATCGGGGTTAGCTCAGCCCCAGCATTTT.

The chain uses TRBV9 and TRBJ1-1; perhaps TRBD1 as D (6 bases). Germline assignment: CDR1 SGDLS and CDR2 YYNGEE. The ends were cut back, 3 bases at V and 6 bases at J, with 15 bases in the middle. The length of the CDR3 is 14 residues. This CDR3 is CASSGTGGMAEAFF. The CDR3 DNA sequence: TGTGCCAGCAGCGGAACGGGGGGCATGGCTGAAGCTTTCTTT.

The genes are TRBV7-2 and TRBJ2-1; TRBD2 is a possible D gene (6 bases). The germline V gene encodes CDR1 SGHTA and CDR2 FQGNSA. Between the trimmed V and J ends, which lost 5 bases and 7 bases, there was a span of 15 bases. This CDR3 is 14 amino acids long. The CDR3 DNA reads as TGTGCCAGCAGCCCCGCGGGGTGGGAAAATGAGCAGTTCTTC. This codes for CASSPAGWENEQFF.

V and J are TRBV5-4 and TRBJ1-2, with 11 positions matching TRBD1. Germline trimming cut 3 bases from V and 8 bases from J; bases unmatched to any gene: 12. Germline V gene lookup returns CDR1 SGHNT and CDR2 YYREEE (reference sequence). CDR3 size: 16 residues. The CDR3 sequence: CASSYTTGQGAGGYTF. The CDR3 coding sequence is TGTGCCAGCAGCTATACTACCGGACAGGGGGCGGGAGGCTACACCTTC.

The rearrangement uses TRBV11-2 and TRBJ2-1; 8 nucleotides align to TRBD2. The germline gives CDR1 SGHAT, CDR2 FQNNGV. The V and J ends lost 5 bases and 5 bases, in that order; junction bases with no gene match: 5. The CDR3 covers 14 residues. The CDR3 nucleotides read TGTGCCAGCAGCGCCGCACTAGCGGACAATGAGCAGTTCTTC. It translates to CASSAALADNEQFF.

This clone was seen more than once but under ten times. The chain recombines TRBV28 with TRBJ1-3; perhaps TRBD1 as D (5 bases). Trimming removed 0 bases at V and 8 bases at J, with 17 bases between. The germline V gene encodes CDR1 MDHEN and CDR2 SYDVKM. The CDR3 runs to 16 residues. CDR3: CASSLWGQGRGYTIYF. CDR3 nucleotides: TGTGCCAGCAGTTTATGGGGGCAGGGCCGTGGGTACACCATATATTTT. Full variable domain (missing parts from reference TRBV28 and TRBJ1-3): DVKVTQSSRYLVKRTGEKVFLECVQDMDHENMFWYRQDPGLGLRLIYFSYDVKMKEKGDIPEGYSVSREKKERFSLILESASTNQTSMYLCASSLWGQGRGYTIYFGEGSWLTVV.

In DNA, the CDR3 is TGCGCCAGCGGCGGACAGTACACAGATACGCAGTATTTT. Translation: CASGGQYTDTQYF. This rearrangement joins TRBV5-1 to TRBJ2-3, with D possibly TRBD1 on 6 matching bases. Germline V gene data show CDR1 as SGHRS and CDR2 as YFSETQ. Trimming stripped 7 bases from V and 2 bases from J, with 11 bases between. The CDR3 extends over 13 amino acids.

This clone was picked up a small number of times. The chain carries TRBV19 and TRBJ2-7, with D hard to call. V was cut by 5 bases and J by 1 base, with 9 bases left in between. Looked up from germline, CDR1 is LNHDA and CDR2 is SQIVND (reference sequence). This CDR3 has 13 residues. This CDR3 is CASSLGPSYEQYF. The CDR3, as DNA: TGTGCCAGTAGTCTGGGCCCTTCCTACGAGCAGTACTTC.